These T cell receptor beta chains were read from a single sample in a study of cytomegalovirus exposure and HLA in healthy donors. Only in-frame clones appear in the TCRdb table, and some are missing; sequencing was by immunoSEQ multiplex PCR. The sample carries about 200,000 clones, 76% recorded once. Specimen: PBMCs. The receptors stem from a man aged 18 to 29 in good health and CMV-seronegative. The conserved cysteine and the conserved F or W are not part of the CDR3 here. Size is stated for part of the rows, as once, few or many counts, or as a class when the clone is expanded.

v_call: TRBV5-1
j_call: TRBJ2-7
clone_size: -
cdr3_aa: ASSLSLASSTYEQY

v_call: TRBV27
j_call: TRBJ2-6
clone_size: once
cdr3_aa: ASRTGYGANVLT

v_call: TRBV5-1
j_call: TRBJ2-7
clone_size: -
cdr3_aa: ASSLYVAGVVGEQY

v_call: TRBV6-5
j_call: TRBJ1-2
clone_size: -
cdr3_aa: ASSYLTGQGSYGYT

v_call: TRBV11-2
j_call: TRBJ2-1
clone_size: -
cdr3_aa: ASSFNPSPTYNEQF

v_call: TRBV7-9
j_call: TRBJ2-3
clone_size: -
cdr3_aa: ASSWTSGSIDTQY

v_call: TRBV11-2
j_call: TRBJ2-7
clone_size: -
cdr3_aa: ASSSREGLAAYEQY

v_call: TRBV2
j_call: TRBJ2-1
clone_size: -
cdr3_aa: ASSEALVRLDHNEQF

v_call: TRBV6-5
j_call: -
clone_size: -
cdr3_aa: ASSSDRSSYEQY

v_call: TRBV2
j_call: TRBJ2-2
clone_size: -
cdr3_aa: ASSHDLLELF

v_call: TRBV11-2
j_call: TRBJ2-3
clone_size: -
cdr3_aa: ASSQTQREAHTQY

v_call: TRBV6-6
j_call: TRBJ2-1
clone_size: once
cdr3_aa: ASSYSSGSYNEQF

v_call: TRBV28
j_call: TRBJ2-7
clone_size: -
cdr3_aa: ASGGLVRGLSQEQY

v_call: TRBV19
j_call: TRBJ1-5
clone_size: -
cdr3_aa: ASSIRTGEQPQH

v_call: TRBV27
j_call: TRBJ2-5
clone_size: -
cdr3_aa: ASSSAPPGTSGRETQY

v_call: TRBV5-6
j_call: TRBJ2-3
clone_size: -
cdr3_aa: ASSTWTGRLTDTQY

v_call: TRBV5-1
j_call: TRBJ2-1
clone_size: -
cdr3_aa: ASGWDNPGNEQF

v_call: TRBV7-2
j_call: TRBJ2-5
clone_size: -
cdr3_aa: ASSLRGVVMRETQY

v_call: TRBV6-5
j_call: TRBJ1-6
clone_size: few
cdr3_aa: ASNPRVGSPLH

v_call: TRBV18
j_call: TRBJ2-1
clone_size: once
cdr3_aa: ASSPTGTSVYNEQF

v_call: TRBV6-5
j_call: TRBJ2-1
clone_size: -
cdr3_aa: ASSYTPGQGADEQF

v_call: TRBV7-9
j_call: TRBJ2-1
clone_size: -
cdr3_aa: ASARGGGVGSYNEQF

v_call: TRBV4-1
j_call: TRBJ1-5
clone_size: once
cdr3_aa: ASSQEGGTPQH

v_call: TRBV4-2
j_call: TRBJ2-2
clone_size: -
cdr3_aa: ASSQDWFRQGFTGELF

v_call: TRBV9
j_call: TRBJ1-1
clone_size: -
cdr3_aa: ARRGGEKTEAF

v_call: TRBV16
j_call: TRBJ1-5
clone_size: -
cdr3_aa: ASSQGQGRGQPQH

v_call: TRBV7-9
j_call: TRBJ2-1
clone_size: -
cdr3_aa: SSSRRGGGDYNEQF

v_call: TRBV30
j_call: TRBJ2-5
clone_size: few
cdr3_aa: AWSPGQLKETQY

v_call: TRBV27
j_call: -
clone_size: -
cdr3_aa: ASSYIQTGQVSYEQY

v_call: TRBV6-5
j_call: TRBJ2-1
clone_size: few
cdr3_aa: ASTPRGGSYNEQF

v_call: TRBV28
j_call: TRBJ2-7
clone_size: -
cdr3_aa: ASSLGQGAHEQY

v_call: TRBV7-6
j_call: TRBJ2-7
clone_size: -
cdr3_aa: ASSLAGRPSGRTYEQY

v_call: TRBV29-1
j_call: TRBJ1-1
clone_size: -
cdr3_aa: SVGGQGITEAF

v_call: TRBV28
j_call: TRBJ2-7
clone_size: -
cdr3_aa: ASRQQGAFSYEQY

v_call: TRBV11-2
j_call: TRBJ1-1
clone_size: -
cdr3_aa: ASSSKQGGNTEAF

v_call: TRBV19
j_call: TRBJ1-2
clone_size: -
cdr3_aa: ASSPPTGENYGYT

v_call: TRBV2
j_call: TRBJ1-1
clone_size: -
cdr3_aa: ASSATRQGHTEAF

v_call: TRBV19
j_call: TRBJ2-1
clone_size: -
cdr3_aa: ASSKLQSGSGYNEQF

v_call: TRBV5-1
j_call: TRBJ1-2
clone_size: -
cdr3_aa: ASSPGTGSYYGYT

v_call: TRBV5-1
j_call: TRBJ1-1
clone_size: -
cdr3_aa: ASRGQLLNTEAF

v_call: TRBV29-1
j_call: TRBJ1-1
clone_size: -
cdr3_aa: SVEGGQDLGNTEAF

v_call: TRBV29-1
j_call: TRBJ1-1
clone_size: -
cdr3_aa: SVSHRLELNTEAF

v_call: TRBV27
j_call: TRBJ1-5
clone_size: -
cdr3_aa: ASSPVAGSNQPQH

v_call: TRBV13
j_call: TRBJ2-1
clone_size: -
cdr3_aa: ASSLGRTRNEQF

v_call: TRBV27
j_call: TRBJ1-2
clone_size: once
cdr3_aa: ASSSRDRNNYGYT

v_call: TRBV11-1
j_call: TRBJ2-7
clone_size: few
cdr3_aa: ASSPMGLVSREQY

v_call: TRBV6-1
j_call: TRBJ1-2
clone_size: -
cdr3_aa: ASSETGDPFHGYT

v_call: TRBV14
j_call: TRBJ1-2
clone_size: -
cdr3_aa: ASSQDQGHAAGYT

v_call: TRBV6-5
j_call: TRBJ2-4
clone_size: -
cdr3_aa: ASSSPGQGLDIQY

v_call: TRBV5-1
j_call: TRBJ1-1
clone_size: once
cdr3_aa: ASSLPAVSREAF

v_call: TRBV30
j_call: TRBJ1-5
clone_size: -
cdr3_aa: AWSYGDRDQPQH

v_call: TRBV6-5
j_call: TRBJ1-4
clone_size: few
cdr3_aa: ASTKRWPREKLF

v_call: TRBV5-1
j_call: TRBJ1-1
clone_size: -
cdr3_aa: ASSPDRVWTEAF

v_call: TRBV9
j_call: TRBJ1-2
clone_size: -
cdr3_aa: ASSVASTRYGYT

v_call: TRBV11-2
j_call: TRBJ1-1
clone_size: -
cdr3_aa: ASSLGLQVSTEAF

v_call: TRBV14
j_call: TRBJ2-6
clone_size: -
cdr3_aa: ASSPLGGQLSGANVLT

v_call: TRBV19
j_call: TRBJ1-5
clone_size: once
cdr3_aa: ASSIDRGVAQH

v_call: TRBV2
j_call: TRBJ1-5
clone_size: -
cdr3_aa: ASTTGVQPQH